These T cell receptor beta chains were read from a single sample in a study of blood T cell repertoires in COVID-19. TCRdb's table, derived via immunoSEQ multiplex PCR, lists solely in-frame clones and lacks some. Of about 410,000 clones listed, roughly 90% are singletons. The sequenced sample was peripheral blood. These receptors all stem from a woman aged 40 to 50 with COVID-19, enrolled during active disease. Both conserved end residues are part of each CDR3. Each record gives: D gene, CDR3 length, clone size, V gene, J gene, CDR3 protein, CDR3 DNA. A D gene is named only where the DNA matches it firmly. Not all rows give a size; the values are once, few, many and, for expanded clones, a class.

>TRBD1|12|.|TRBV18|TRBJ2-7
CASSRDSQEQYF
TGTGCCAGCTCACGGGACAGTCAAGAGCAGTACTTC
>.|13|.|TRBV28|TRBJ2-5
CASSLLVQETQYF
TGTGCCAGCAGTCTGCTAGTGCAAGAGACCCAGTACTTC
>.|15|.|TRBV5-5|TRBJ2-4
CASSSTALDKNIQYF
TGTGCCAGCAGCTCGACAGCATTGGACAAAAACATTCAGTACTTC
>.|15|.|TRBV7-6|TRBJ2-1
CASSLVRGRGNEQFF
TGTGCCAGCAGCTTAGTAAGGGGTAGGGGCAATGAGCAGTTCTTC
>TRBD1|14|.|TRBV15|TRBJ1-2
CATSRRQGEGGYTF
TGTGCCACCAGCAGAAGACAGGGGGAAGGTGGCTACACCTTC
>.|12|.|TRBV3-1/TRBV3-2|TRBJ1-1
CASGQLNTEAFF
TGTGCCAGCGGGCAACTGAACACTGAAGCTTTCTTT
>.|13|.|TRBV2|TRBJ1-5
CASLGGGNQPQHF
TGTGCCAGTCTTGGGGGGGGCAATCAGCCCCAGCATTTT
>.|12|.|TRBV29-1|TRBJ1-2
CSVVPLNYGYTF
TGCAGCGTTGTCCCACTTAACTATGGCTACACCTTC
>.|13|few|TRBV5-1|TRBJ1-5
CASSLFPNQPQHF
TGCGCCAGCAGCTTGTTCCCTAATCAGCCCCAGCATTTT
>.|14|.|TRBV7-9|TRBJ1-5
CASSLDSSNQPQHF
TGTGCCAGCAGTTTGGACAGTAGCAATCAGCCCCAGCATTTT
>.|14|few|TRBV9|TRBJ2-7
CASSVGGEIYEQYF
TGTGCCAGCAGCGTCGGGGGTGAGATCTACGAGCAGTACTTC
>.|13|once|TRBV6-6|TRBJ2-1
CASTLPGEDEQFF
TGTGCCAGCACCTTACCCGGGGAGGATGAGCAGTTCTTC
>.|16|.|TRBV6-6|TRBJ1-2
CASTYVQGLGGYGYTF
TGTGCCAGCACCTACGTCCAGGGCCTAGGGGGCTATGGCTACACCTTC
>TRBD1|15|few|TRBV3-1/TRBV3-2|TRBJ1-2
CASSQDAEGAYGYTF
TGTGCCAGCAGCCAAGATGCGGAGGGGGCCTATGGCTACACCTTC
>.|15|once|TRBV7-2|TRBJ2-7
CASSLVALRSYEQYF
TGTGCCAGCAGCTTAGTAGCTCTTCGGTCCTACGAGCAGTACTTC
>.|14|once|TRBV4-3|TRBJ1-2
CASSQDSGVSGYTF
TGCGCCAGCAGCCAAGATAGCGGGGTGAGTGGCTACACCTTC
>.|11|.|TRBV20-1|TRBJ1-1
CSARGQLEAFF
TGCAGTGCTAGGGGCCAACTTGAAGCTTTCTTT
>.|13|.|TRBV19|TRBJ1-2
CASRDTFNYGYTF
TGTGCCAGTAGGGACACCTTTAACTATGGCTACACCTTC
>TRBD1|14|.|TRBV6-2/TRBV6-3|TRBJ2-7
CASSPHTGVGEQYF
TGTGCCAGCAGTCCCCACACAGGGGTAGGCGAGCAGTACTTC
>TRBD1|16|.|TRBV5-4|TRBJ1-1
CASSPLTGARGTEAFF
TGTGCCAGCAGCCCCCTTACAGGGGCCCGTGGTACTGAAGCTTTCTTT